The clone carrying this T cell receptor (beta chain) was seen a few times. Antigen unknown. TCRdb keeps only in-frame clones here, not all; method: immunoSEQ multiplex PCR. Among approximately 60,000 clones, about 81% were seen once, and the ten largest hold 3.5% to 5.5%. The sample belongs to a study of vaccination effects on CD4 cells after COVID-19. The overall study: Samples gathered post-vaccine arrived a median of 72 days past the second dose.

Having been cultured for 9 to 11 days, the cells underwent CD4+ T cell isolation. Vaccine administered to participants consisted of two doses of either BNT162b2 or mRNA-1273. No vaccinee had earlier SARS-CoV-2 infection, and nucleocapsid antibodies were negative. Study observations and caveats: The study found marked clonal contraction of infection- and vaccine-induced clones late after vaccination.

This clonotype was sampled from a human donor who received a COVID-19 vaccine. This specimen was CD4+ T cells from PBMCs cultured without peptide, taken after COVID-19 vaccination.

Here the CDR3 DNA reads TGCGCCAGCAGAACCGTCTCTGGAAACACCATATATTTT. It codes for CASRTVSGNTIYF. The rearrangement links TRBV4-1 to TRBJ1-3, with unresolved D. CDR1 MGHRA and CDR2 YSYEKL come from the germline V gene. This CDR3 region has 13 residues. V lost 6 bases to trimming and J lost 0 bases, with 6 bases between them.